The 7 T cell receptor beta chains given below trace back to one sample, sequenced in a study of T cell clones after liver transplantation (dated by TCRdb to about 2019). This sample's time point label indicates: pre-transplant. Library method: the immunoSEQ multiplex PCR assay. TCRdb retrieved this table from immuneACCESS and kept in-frame rearrangements only. Not all clones are present; in checked studies, unresolved V genes account for under half, and no reason is known for the remainder. Here the sample has around 60,000 clones; 60% to 80% occur a single time. Clones ranked in the top ten supply approximately 15% of the sample. The specimen comprised CD4+ T cells from blood, sampled before liver transplant. The receptors originated from a human donor who received a liver transplant.

The chain joins TRBV19 to TRBJ2-2, with D possibly matching TRBD2 (5 bases). Trimming shortened V by 10 bases and J by 1 base, and 10 bases separated the two germline ends. The germline gives CDR1 LNHDA, CDR2 SQIVND (reference sequence). This CDR3 comprises 13 residues. The CDR3 protein is CAIGRLNTGELFF. CDR3 coding DNA: TGTGCCATTGGGAGACTGAACACCGGGGAGCTGTTTTTT.

The chain couples TRBV19 to TRBJ2-7; 11 positions agree with TRBD1. V gave up 6 bases and J gave up 2 bases; unmatched junction bases: 6. Germline lookup yields CDR1 LNHDA and CDR2 SQIVND (reference sequence). The CDR3 is 15 residues long. CDR3 DNA: TGTGCCAGTAGCACTGGACAGGGGGCCACCTACGAGCAGTACTTC. It specifies CASSTGQGATYEQYF.

The chain couples TRBV6-6 to TRBJ1-4; D is possibly TRBD1 (6 bases). Trimming stripped 7 bases from V and 5 bases from J, with 14 bases between. The germline V gene has CDR1 MNHNY and CDR2 SVGAGI (reference sequence). There are 14 residues in the CDR3. The DNA of the CDR3 is TGTGCCAGCATCGCCGGACAGATAAATGAAAAACTGTTTTTT. Its protein product is CASIAGQINEKLFF.

This chain links TRBV6-1 with TRBJ2-1; 7 bases are a match to TRBD2. The junction had 6 bases not matched to a gene; V was cut back by 8 bases and J by 2 bases. CDR3 length equals 14 residues. CDR1 and CDR2 from the germline V gene are MNHNS and SASEGT. The CDR3 sequence: CASGGGAPYNEQFF. CDR3 DNA: TGTGCCAGCGGGGGGGGAGCGCCCTACAATGAGCAGTTCTTC.

The gene calls are TRBV11-3 and TRBJ2-3, with D possibly matching TRBD1 (5 bases). Germline assignment: CDR1 SGHNT and CDR2 YENEEA. The CDR3 extends over 14 amino acids. V lost 5 bases, J lost 4 bases, and 13 bases lay in between. CDR3 amino acids: CASSANPRADTQYF. CDR3 sequence (DNA): TGTGCCAGCAGCGCGAACCCCAGGGCAGATACGCAGTATTTT.

This clone was recorded once. V and J are TRBV2 and TRBJ1-5; D is unclear. With 2 bases removed from V and 3 bases from J, the gap between germline ends came to 8 bases. The CDR3 has 14 residues. Per the germline V gene, CDR1 is SNHLY and CDR2 is FYNNEI. CDR3 region: CASSESGDNQPQHF. The CDR3 nucleotides read TGTGCCAGCAGTGAATCGGGTGACAATCAGCCCCAGCATTTT.

The rearrangement joins TRBV29-1 to TRBJ1-1; possible D gene TRBD1, 5 bases. Trimming stripped 5 bases from V and 0 bases from J, with 10 bases between. CDR3 length: 13 amino acids. Germline V gene lookup returns CDR1 SQVTM and CDR2 ANQGSEA. CDR3 in DNA: TGCAGCGTTTTAGACAGCATGAACACTGAAGCTTTCTTT. Translated, it gives CSVLDSMNTEAFF. The full variable domain, its missing parts supplied by reference TRBV29-1 and TRBJ1-1, is SAVISQKPSRDICQRGTSLTIQCQVDSQVTMMFWYRQQPGQSLTLIATANQGSEATYESGFVIDKFPISRPNLTFSTLTVSNMSPEDSSIYLCSVLDSMNTEAFFGQGTRLTVV.